This T cell receptor (beta chain) stems from a study of shared clonotypes between healthy human individuals (dated by TCRdb to 2019 to 2021). For the wider study: The cohort included three men and two women between 18 and 49 years of age. For each donor, CD4 naive and CD4 memory were each given three plates, CD8 naive was given two plates, and CD8 memory was given one plate. To estimate repertoire size and how much clonotypes are shared between individuals, the study performed deep sequencing of blood TCR repertoires from roughly five healthy adults. To increase sequencing depth and limit assay-specific biases, TCR repertoire library preparation and sequencing were carried out by different laboratories using diverse techniques. Leukapheresis yielded between about 0.85 and 10 billion PBMCs per donor. What the authors observed across the whole study: Higher generation probabilities were observed for clonotypes shared by all four sorted-subset donors than for non-shared clonotypes. Pairwise subsampling led to the expectation that sequencing depth would affect the degree of clonotype sharing among donors. Sampling was restricted to blood, and TCR repertoires in tissue are likely to differ from TCR repertoires in blood. The small number of donors limited the genetic and exposure-history diversity represented. Larger estimated clonotype richness was generally found for naive subsets than for memory subsets. Across a few donors, 5% to 6% of naive CD4, around 3.3% of naive CD8, under 2.5% of memory CD4, and 0.3% to 0.45% of memory CD8 clonotypes were shared. Incomplete sequencing was indicated by rarefaction of sorted-subset datasets, despite the large sequencing depth.

As to this clone: The antigen it binds to is not known. Base quality data are lacking; no much larger clone is found one base away.

TCR CDR3 regions were amplified from genomic DNA by multiplex PCR using the deep immunoSEQ assay. For each cell subset, the extracted genomic DNA was distributed evenly across all wells of several immunoSEQ 96-well plates, and each plate served as one replicate. For sorted subsets, 200 to 250 ng genomic DNA, equal to some 28,000 T cell genomes, was loaded into each replicate PCR. Purified libraries were measured with a Qubit 3.0 fluorometer, size-checked on a Bioanalyzer 2100, and measured again with the KAPA Library Quantification kit. Every immunoSEQ 96-well plate was sequenced on a dedicated single-read 150-cycle Illumina NextSeq 550 flow cell. As for the authors' bioinformatics: The immunoSEQ output contained only junctional sequences without quality scores, so filtering could not match that applied to full-length reads. To assign V/J genes and CDR3, sequences were annotated using PyIR, a Python wrapper for IgBLAST v1.9, with IMGT germline references. Reads with weak V/J assignments (E-value above 1e-6), missing CDR3, stop codons, out-of-frame junctions, or ambiguous translated residues were removed. V3J clonotypes were defined as sequences sharing the same inferred V gene, J gene, and CDR3 amino acid sequence. Percentage overlap between repertoires was calculated by dividing the number of shared unique clonotypes by the size of the smaller repertoire. RTK rarefaction, the Chao1 estimator, and Recon v2.1 estimates of unobserved clonotypes were used to assess repertoire richness. OLGA was used to compute generation probabilities for all TCRbeta clonotypes that the gDNA method yielded from a handful of donors. TCRdb retrieved this table from immuneACCESS and kept in-frame rearrangements only. Not all clones are present; in checked studies, unresolved V genes account for under half, and no reason is known for the remainder. The D gene and trimming were derived from the DNA, and the V and J assignments and clone size from that table. The sample table shows more than 2 million clones, and about 95% are seen once. 0.9% to 1.4% of the sample is taken by the ten largest.

Deletion took 8 bases off V and 0 bases off J, with a span of 10 bases between the germline ends. The CDR3 measures 13 amino acids from cysteine to phenylalanine. CDR3 DNA only is kept here, 39 bases in frame from base 1. CDR1 and CDR2 are read off the germline V gene (reference sequence) as SEHNR and FQNEAQ. CD8 naive samples were CD45RO-negative cells positively selected for CCR7, giving a CD45RA+CCR7+ population that excluded TemRA cells. The donors were healthy, HIV-negative adults who had no recently reported acute infections or vaccinations. Every donor was a Caucasian adult living in Nashville, Tennessee, USA. Blood was collected by leukapheresis, and PBMCs were isolated by Ficoll-Histopaque density gradient centrifugation and then cryopreserved in liquid nitrogen vapor phase. Purity and quantity of every magnetically sorted T cell population were checked by analytical flow cytometry. Genomic DNA was isolated from each sorted fraction and quantified by UV absorbance on a Nanodrop 2000c.

The clonotype comes from a man aged 18 to 29 in good health. Sequences were obtained from naive CD8+ T cells sorted from blood. Per the publication, the cell subset or site label means: CD45RA+CCR7+. The rearranged segments are TRBV7-9 and TRBJ1-1, with the D gene not confidently named. The base sequence is TGTGCCAGCGGTGACGGATTGAACACTGAAGCTTTCTTT. Protein translation: CASGDGLNTEAFF.